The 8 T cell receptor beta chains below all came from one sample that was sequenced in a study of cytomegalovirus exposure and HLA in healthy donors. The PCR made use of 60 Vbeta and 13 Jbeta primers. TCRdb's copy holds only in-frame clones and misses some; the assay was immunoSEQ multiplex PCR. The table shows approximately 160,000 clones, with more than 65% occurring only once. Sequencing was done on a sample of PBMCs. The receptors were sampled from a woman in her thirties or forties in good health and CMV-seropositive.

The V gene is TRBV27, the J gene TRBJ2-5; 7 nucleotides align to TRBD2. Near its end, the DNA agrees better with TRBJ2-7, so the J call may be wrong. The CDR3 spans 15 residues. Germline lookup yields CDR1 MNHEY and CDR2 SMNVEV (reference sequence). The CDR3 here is CASSRTSASSYEQYF. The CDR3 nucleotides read TGTGCCAGCAGCAGAACTAGCGCAAGCTCCTACGAGCAGTACTTC.

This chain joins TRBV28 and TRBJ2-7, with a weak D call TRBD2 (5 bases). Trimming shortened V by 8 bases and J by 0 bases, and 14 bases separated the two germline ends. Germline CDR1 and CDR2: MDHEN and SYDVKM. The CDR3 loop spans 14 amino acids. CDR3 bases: TGTGCCAGCGGGTCCCGGAGGAGCTCCTACGAGCAGTACTTC. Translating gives CASGSRRSSYEQYF.

The CDR3 region is CATASTNEQFF. CDR3 in DNA: TGTGCCACGGCTAGCACCAATGAGCAGTTCTTC. The V and J genes are TRBV5-5 and TRBJ2-1, with TRBD2 as a possible D gene (5 bases). V was cut by 9 bases and J by 6 bases, with 10 bases left in between. This CDR3 is 11 amino acids long. Per germline, CDR1 SGHKS and CDR2 YYEKEE (reference sequence). Combining the CDR3 with reference TRBV5-5 and TRBJ2-1 gives the whole variable domain DAGVTQSPTHLIKTRGQQVTLRCSPISGHKSVSWYQQVLGQGPQFIFQYYEKEERGRGNFPDRFSARQFPNYSSELNVNALLLGDSALYLCATASTNEQFFGPGTRLTVL.

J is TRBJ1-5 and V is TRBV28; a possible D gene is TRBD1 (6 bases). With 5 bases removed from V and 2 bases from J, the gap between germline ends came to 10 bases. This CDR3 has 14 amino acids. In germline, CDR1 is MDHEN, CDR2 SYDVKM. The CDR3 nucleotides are TGTGCCAGCAGTCTCCGACAGGGCAATCAGCCCCAGCATTTT. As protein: CASSLRQGNQPQHF.

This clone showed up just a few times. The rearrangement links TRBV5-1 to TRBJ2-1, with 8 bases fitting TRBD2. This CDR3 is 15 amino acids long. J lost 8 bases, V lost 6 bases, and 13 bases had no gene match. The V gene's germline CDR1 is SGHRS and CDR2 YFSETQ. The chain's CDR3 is CASTMSGGRSDEQFF. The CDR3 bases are TGCGCCAGCACCATGAGCGGGGGTCGGTCGGATGAGCAGTTCTTC.

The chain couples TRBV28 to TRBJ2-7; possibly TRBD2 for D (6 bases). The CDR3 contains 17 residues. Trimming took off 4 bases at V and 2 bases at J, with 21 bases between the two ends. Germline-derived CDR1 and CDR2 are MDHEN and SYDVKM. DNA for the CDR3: TGTGCCAGCAGTTCGCCTGTAGGTCGGGAGAGAGCCTACGAGCAGTACTTC. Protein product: CASSSPVGRERAYEQYF.

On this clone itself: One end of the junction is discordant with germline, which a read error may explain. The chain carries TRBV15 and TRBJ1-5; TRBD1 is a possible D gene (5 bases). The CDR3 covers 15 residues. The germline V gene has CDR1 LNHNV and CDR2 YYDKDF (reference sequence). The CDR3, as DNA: TGTGCCACCAGCAGAGACGGGGGGGGAGGGCAGCCCCAGAATTTT. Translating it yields CATSRDGGGGQPQNF.

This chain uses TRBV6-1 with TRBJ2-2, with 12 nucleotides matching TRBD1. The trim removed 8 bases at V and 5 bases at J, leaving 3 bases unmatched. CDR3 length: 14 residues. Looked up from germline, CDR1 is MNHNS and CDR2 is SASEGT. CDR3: CASGTGGDTGELFF. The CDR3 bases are TGTGCCAGCGGGACAGGGGGCGATACCGGGGAGCTGTTTTTT.